One and the same sample provided the 23 T cell receptor beta chains below, sequenced in a study of T cell changes during pregnancy in multiple sclerosis. The method was immunoSEQ multiplex PCR; TCRdb's version includes in-frame clones alone and lacks a portion of them. Found here are more than 35,000 clones, about 94% of them singletons; the top ten hold around 0.37%. Sequencing used CD4+ T cells from peripheral blood mononuclear cells, obtained in the second trimester of pregnancy. The source of these receptors is a female donor with multiple sclerosis, enrolled in a pregnancy study.

This sequence joins TRBV6-1 and TRBJ2-7; 7 nucleotides line up with TRBD2. V lost 8 bases to trimming and J lost 0 bases; unmatched junction nucleotides: 4. The CDR3 is 13 amino acids. Germline CDR1 MNHNS, CDR2 SASEGT. The CDR3: CASVGGSSYEQYF. The CDR3 DNA reads as TGTGCCAGCGTAGGCGGGAGCTCCTACGAGCAGTACTTC.

The chain joins TRBV6-6 to TRBJ2-3, with 9 bases aligning to TRBD2. Germline V CDR1 and CDR2: MNHNY, SVGAGI (reference sequence). The ends lost 9 bases at V and 5 bases at J; junction bases unmatched: 6. CDR3 length equals 13 residues. The CDR3 DNA follows: TGTGCCAGTATCGCGGGGGGGCAAGATACGCAGTATTTT. Protein product: CASIAGGQDTQYF.

The chain employs TRBV4-2 and TRBJ2-3; TRBD2 might be the D (5 bases). Trimming removed 10 bases at V and 0 bases at J, with 20 bases between. This CDR3 has 16 residues. Germline-derived CDR1 and CDR2 are LGHNA and YNFKEQ. The DNA of the CDR3 is TGTGCCACCGCTACCGGTCACGGCGGGAGCACAGATACGCAGTATTTT. It yields the protein CATATGHGGSTDTQYF.

The genes are TRBV27 and TRBJ2-3, with TRBD2 matching 8 bases. The germline V gene has CDR1 MNHEY and CDR2 SMNVEV (reference sequence). The V gene end was trimmed by 3 bases and the J gene end by 2 bases; junction bases not matched to a gene: 4. The CDR3 has 15 residues. This CDR3 is CASSLVAGFTDTQYF. CDR3 nucleotides: TGTGCCAGCAGTTTGGTAGCGGGGTTCACAGATACGCAGTATTTT.

This chain connects TRBV6-1 to TRBJ2-3; 10 nucleotides match TRBD2. J lost 5 bases, V lost 6 bases, and 8 bases had no gene match. Germline CDR1 MNHNS, CDR2 SASEGT. The CDR3 loop spans 15 amino acids. CDR3 in DNA: TGTGCCAGCAGGCAGCGGGGGGGCCGGGGAGATACGCAGTATTTT. As protein: CASRQRGGRGDTQYF.

The chain uses TRBV29-1 and TRBJ1-2; TRBD1 might be the D (6 bases). The germline CDR1 and CDR2 sequences are SQVTM and ANQGSEA. The ends were cut back, 0 bases at V and 2 bases at J, with 13 bases in the middle. The CDR3 length is 15 residues. CDR3 protein: CSVEDRGGLNYGYTF. CDR3 in DNA: TGCAGCGTTGAAGATCGGGGGGGGCTGAACTATGGCTACACCTTC.

The chain recombines TRBV6-5 with TRBJ1-5; TRBD1 agrees at 11 bases. The trim removed 6 bases at V and 5 bases at J, leaving 6 bases unmatched. This CDR3 has 15 amino acids. Germline CDR1 MNHEY, CDR2 SVGAGI. The CDR3 region is CASSPGDRGDQPQHF. In DNA, the CDR3 is TGTGCCAGCAGCCCCGGGGACAGGGGGGATCAGCCCCAGCATTTT.

The chain employs TRBV11-3 and TRBJ2-5, with 8 positions matching TRBD2. This CDR3 spans 16 amino acids. The trim removed 5 bases at V and 0 bases at J, leaving 8 bases unmatched. The germline V gene encodes CDR1 SGHNT and CDR2 YENEEA. CDR3 in amino acids: CASSHGIAGNQETQYF. For the CDR3, the DNA is TGTGCCAGCAGCCACGGTATAGCGGGGAACCAAGAGACCCAGTACTTC.

The V call is TRBV9, the J call TRBJ2-7; D is perhaps TRBD1 (5 bases). Germline assignment: CDR1 SGDLS and CDR2 YYNGEE. The V and J ends lost 4 bases and 6 bases respectively, with 14 bases between them. CDR3 length equals 13 residues. The CDR3 DNA sequence: TGTGCCAGCAGCAACCAGGGCTTGGGCGAGCAGTACTTC. It translates to CASSNQGLGEQYF.

The rearrangement links TRBV7-2 to TRBJ1-2; 8 nucleotides match TRBD1. The CDR3 spans 16 residues. Germline V gives CDR1 SGHTA, CDR2 FQGNSA. After removal of 5 bases from V and 7 bases from J, the junction contained 15 bases not matched to a gene. The CDR3 region is CASSPLLQGGSSGYTF. The CDR3 DNA reads as TGTGCCAGCAGCCCCCTCTTACAGGGGGGAAGCTCTGGCTACACCTTC.

This chain connects TRBV7-2 to TRBJ1-1; D uncertain. The CDR3 runs to 14 residues. CDR1 SGHTA and CDR2 FQGNSA come from the germline V gene. Deletions cut 1 base from V and 1 base from J, with 7 bases between. In DNA, the CDR3 is TGTGCCAGCAGCTTAGGGCATACGAACACTGAAGCTTTCTTT. Protein sequence: CASSLGHTNTEAFF.

This sequence joins TRBV7-8 and TRBJ1-1, with 8 nucleotides matching TRBD1. There are 15 residues in the CDR3. V lost 5 bases and J lost 0; bases outside the gene matches: 5. Germline CDR1 and CDR2: SGHVS and FQNEAQ. The CDR3 nucleotides read TGTGCCAGCAGCGCCCGGGACAGGATGAACACTGAAGCTTTCTTT. Translating it yields CASSARDRMNTEAFF.

The CDR3 bases are TGTGCCAGCAGTGAAACGGTGTGGAGCGGCGAGCAGTACTTC. Its translation: CASSETVWSGEQYF. The rearrangement links TRBV6-1 to TRBJ2-7, with a tentative D call TRBD2 (5 bases). The length of the CDR3 is 14 residues. V was trimmed by 2 bases and J by 6 bases, leaving 14 bases between them. Looked up from germline, CDR1 is MNHNS and CDR2 is SASEGT.

This clone was seen a single time. The chain is built from TRBV27 and TRBJ2-7, with 10 bases that match TRBD1. The V segment lost 5 bases and the J segment 2 bases; nucleotides outside the gene matches: 6. The length of the CDR3 is 15 residues. Germline V gene sequence: CDR1 MNHEY, CDR2 SMNVEV (reference sequence). This chain's CDR3 is CASSRKGQGAYEQYF. The CDR3 coding sequence is TGTGCCAGCAGTAGAAAAGGACAGGGGGCCTACGAGCAGTACTTC.

V is TRBV19 and J is TRBJ1-5, with 7 bases matching TRBD1. V lost 6 bases, J lost 3 bases, and 14 bases stayed unmatched. The CDR3 sequence is 17 residues long. Germline V gene lookup returns CDR1 LNHDA and CDR2 SQIVND (reference sequence). The CDR3 is CASRKTPGQKVNQPQHF. The CDR3 DNA is TGTGCCAGTAGGAAGACCCCGGGACAGAAGGTCAATCAGCCCCAGCATTTT.

In its sample, this clone was seen once. The junction departs from germline at one end; a sequencing error may be responsible. The chain is built from TRBV15 and TRBJ2-7; 12 bases agree with TRBD1. Germline V gene lookup returns CDR1 LNHNV and CDR2 YYDKDF (reference sequence). The CDR3 contains 15 residues. The CDR3 reads CATGSPGQGAYEQYF. For the CDR3, the DNA is TGTGCCACCGGCAGCCCGGGACAGGGGGCTTACGAGCAGTACTTC.

The V call is TRBV28, the J call TRBJ2-1, with D possibly TRBD2 on 5 matching bases. Trimming removed 6 bases from V and 5 bases from J, with 11 bases in between. The germline gives CDR1 MDHEN, CDR2 SYDVKM. The CDR3 totals 13 residues. The CDR3 sequence is CASSKADDNEQFF. The CDR3 nucleotides are TGTGCCAGCAGCAAAGCGGATGACAATGAGCAGTTCTTC.

The rearrangement uses TRBV2 and TRBJ2-1; perhaps TRBD2 as D (5 bases). V gave up 2 bases and J gave up 6 bases, with 8 bases separating them. Germline values: CDR1 SNHLY, CDR2 FYNNEI. This CDR3 has 13 residues. The CDR3 DNA follows: TGTGCCAGCAGTGAAACTAGAGGCAATGAGCAGTTCTTC. Translating gives CASSETRGNEQFF.

The V call is TRBV19, the J call TRBJ1-4; unclear D gene. V gave up 7 bases and J gave up 0 bases, with 15 bases separating them. The CDR3 runs 16 residues. CDR1 is LNHDA and CDR2 is SQIVND in the germline V gene (reference sequence). The CDR3 coding sequence is TGTGCCAGTAAACGAGGGCGGGCGGCAACTAATGAAAAACTGTTTTTT. Its protein product is CASKRGRAATNEKLFF.

This chain connects TRBV2 to TRBJ1-6; D call uncertain. The CDR3 length is 17 residues. Looked up from germline, CDR1 is SNHLY and CDR2 is FYNNEI. Between the trimmed V and J ends, which lost 7 bases and 2 bases, there was a span of 18 bases. The DNA of the CDR3 is TGTGCCAGCACCGAAGGGAAGCTCGGGGCCTATAATTCACCCCTCCACTTT. Protein: CASTEGKLGAYNSPLHF.

The genes are TRBV5-8 and TRBJ2-3, with a possible D match to TRBD2 (6 bases). In germline, CDR1 is SGHTS, CDR2 YDEGEE. V was clipped by 3 bases and J by 6 bases, with 14 bases between them. The CDR3 extends over 14 amino acids. CDR3 sequence: CASSSSSGSDTQYF. DNA for the CDR3: TGTGCCAGCAGCTCGTCGAGCGGGTCTGATACGCAGTATTTT.

The J gene is TRBJ1-2, the V gene TRBV7-2; 9 bases agree with TRBD1. Trimming removed 1 base from V and 5 bases from J; junction bases left unmatched: 5. Looked up from germline, CDR1 is SGHTA and CDR2 is FQGNSA. The CDR3 is 15 residues long. The CDR3 loop is CASSLGGQGSYGYTF. CDR3 in DNA: TGTGCCAGCAGCTTAGGGGGACAGGGTAGTTATGGCTACACCTTC. Together with reference TRBV7-2 and TRBJ1-2, the CDR3 gives the full variable domain: GAGVSQSPSNKVTEKGKDVELRCDPISGHTALYWYRQSLGQGLEFLIYFQGNSAPDKSGLPSDRFSAERTGGSVSTLTIQRTQQEDSAVYLCASSLGGQGSYGYTFGSGTRLTVV.

The chain has TRBV5-1 and TRBJ1-1; tentative D call: TRBD1 (5 bases). The germline gives CDR1 SGHRS, CDR2 YFSETQ. The CDR3 covers 11 residues. The germline V and J ends were trimmed by 6 bases and 6 bases, with 9 bases remaining between them. CDR3 loop: CASKRGAEAFF. In DNA, the CDR3 is TGCGCCAGCAAGCGGGGGGCTGAAGCTTTCTTT.